The entry below describes one TCR beta chain. The CDR3 has 14 amino acids. Germline loops: CDR1 PRHDT, CDR2 FYEKMQ (reference sequence). Between the trimmed V and J ends, which lost 3 bases and 3 bases, there was a span of 12 bases. This record comes from a study of patients and donors after allogeneic stem cell transplantation. TCRdb reprocessed the RT-PCR reads via MiXCR and lists one record per CDR3 protein. The sample lists fewer than 180,000 distinct CDR3 sequences, over 35% occurring once. The chain uses TRBV13 and TRBJ2-7; D is unresolved. The source is a human donor who was either an allogeneic HSCT recipient or a stem cell or donor lymphocyte infusion donor (not recorded which). It is not recorded whose cells these are; they may come from a transplant donor. Sequencing input: blood, either unsorted or a sorted T cell fraction (not recorded which). This CDR3 reads CASSFSSSIYEQYF. DNA of the CDR3: TGTGCCAGCAGCTTTAGTAGTAGCATCTACGAGCAGTACTTC.